One and the same sample provided the 31 T cell receptor beta chains below, sequenced in a study of cytomegalovirus exposure and HLA in healthy donors. The PCR had 60 Vbeta and 13 Jbeta primers. Profiled with immunoSEQ multiplex PCR; TCRdb holds only in-frame clones, not every one. The sample yields roughly 200,000 clones, 75% seen once. Sequenced: PBMCs. The receptors derive from a male donor in good health and CMV-seronegative.

This sequence joins TRBV30 and TRBJ2-3; 11 bases fit TRBD2. The germline CDR1 and CDR2 sequences are GTSNPN and SVGIG (reference sequence). CDR3 length: 18 amino acids. The V and J ends lost 3 bases and 5 bases, in that order; junction bases with no gene match: 16. The CDR3 sequence: CAWRGGVITSGRGDTQYF. CDR3 DNA: TGTGCCTGGAGGGGGGGGGTCATTACTAGCGGGAGAGGAGATACGCAGTATTTT.

V and J are TRBV9 and TRBJ2-2; D gene ambiguous. From germline, CDR1 is SGDLS and CDR2 YYNGEE. The CDR3 extends over 17 amino acids. V was clipped by 4 bases and J by 3 bases, with 19 bases between them. CDR3 DNA sequence: TGTGCCAGCAGCCAAAACGTCGGGTCCCCCTACACCGGGGAGCTGTTTTTT. This codes for CASSQNVGSPYTGELFF. The full variable domain, its missing parts supplied by reference TRBV9 and TRBJ2-2, is DSGVTQTPKHLITATGQRVTLRCSPRSGDLSVYWYQQSLDQGLQFLIQYYNGEERAKGNILERFSAQQFPDLHSELNLSSLELGDSALYFCASSQNVGSPYTGELFFGEGSRLTVL.

V gene TRBV6-4 combines with J gene TRBJ2-5; 11 nucleotides match TRBD2. Germline trimming cut 3 bases from V and 1 base from J; bases unmatched to any gene: 1. The CDR3 contains 15 residues. Germline V gene sequence: CDR1 MRHNA, CDR2 SNTAGT. This CDR3 is CASSEGTSGQETQYF. CDR3 bases: TGTGCCAGCAGTGAAGGGACTAGCGGCCAAGAGACCCAGTACTTC.

This chain connects TRBV4-1 to TRBJ2-2; D may be TRBD1 (5 bases). Trimming cost V 1 base and J 6 bases, with 9 bases left between them. Germline values: CDR1 MGHRA, CDR2 YSYEKL. This CDR3 contains 14 residues. CDR3 protein: CASSQAIRAGELFF. The CDR3 DNA follows: TGCGCCAGCAGCCAAGCCATCAGGGCCGGGGAGCTGTTTTTT.

The chain carries TRBV25-1 and TRBJ2-3; 7 bases map to TRBD1. The CDR3 is 15 residues long. Per the germline V gene, CDR1 is MGHDK and CDR2 is SYGVNS. Trimming at V came to 2 bases and at J to 3 bases, leaving 5 bases not matched to a gene. The CDR3 bases are TGTGCCAGCAGTGAACGACAGGGCTGGACAGATACGCAGTATTTT. Its translation: CASSERQGWTDTQYF. Full variable domain (missing parts from reference TRBV25-1 and TRBJ2-3): EADIYQTPRYLVIGTGKKITLECSQTMGHDKMYWYQQDPGMELHLIHYSYGVNSTEKGDLSSESTVSRIRTEHFPLTLESARPSHTSQYLCASSERQGWTDTQYFGPGTRLTVL.

The V call is TRBV9, the J call TRBJ2-1, with D uncertain. Germline V gene data show CDR1 as SGDLS and CDR2 as YYNGEE. The CDR3 is 13 residues long. V was cut by 1 base and J by 4 bases, with 6 bases left in between. CDR3: CASSVPPYNEQFF. DNA of the CDR3: TGTGCCAGCAGCGTACCCCCGTACAATGAGCAGTTCTTC.

CDR3 coding DNA: TGTGCCTGGAGTGTATACCTAGCGGGAGACATTCAGTACTTC. It encodes CAWSVYLAGDIQYF. This chain uses TRBV30 with TRBJ2-4; 10 nucleotides match TRBD2. This CDR3 comprises 14 residues. V lost 0 bases, J lost 8 bases, and 4 bases stayed unmatched. Germline assignment: CDR1 GTSNPN and CDR2 SVGIG (reference sequence).

CDR3 nucleotides: TGTGCCAGCAGCCCCGTCTTCAGCACAGATACGCAGTATTTT. It yields the protein CASSPVFSTDTQYF. The chain recombines TRBV27 with TRBJ2-3; D not certain. There are 14 residues in the CDR3. Germline CDR1 MNHEY, CDR2 SMNVEV (reference sequence). Trimming took off 6 bases at V and 0 bases at J, with 10 bases between the two ends.

The V and J genes are TRBV27 and TRBJ2-2, with 8 bases matching TRBD2. Trimming took 5 bases from V and 3 from J; bases not matched to a gene: 14. The CDR3 contains 18 residues. The V gene's germline CDR1 is MNHEY and CDR2 SMNVEV (reference sequence). For the CDR3, the DNA is TGTGCCAGCAGTACTACGGGGGTAGCGGGGCTATACACCGGGGAGCTGTTTTTT. Amino acids: CASSTTGVAGLYTGELFF.

V is TRBV6-5 and J is TRBJ1-6, with D possibly matching TRBD1 (5 bases). Germline assignment: CDR1 MNHEY and CDR2 SVGAGI. With 3 bases removed from V and 8 bases from J, the gap between germline ends came to 17 bases. This CDR3 contains 16 residues. The CDR3 DNA is TGTGCCAGCAGTTATTCGGCGGGGCCAGGTGATTCACCCCTCCACTTT. The encoded protein is CASSYSAGPGDSPLHF.

CDR3 coding DNA: TGTGCCAGCAAGAGCTCTGGAAACACCATATATTTT. Translation: CASKSSGNTIYF. V is TRBV27 and J is TRBJ1-3; no reliable D call. V shed 7 bases and J shed 0 bases, with 4 bases lying between them. The germline CDR1 and CDR2 sequences are MNHEY and SMNVEV (reference sequence). The CDR3 runs 12 residues.

The chain combines TRBV7-2 with TRBJ1-5; 9 bases line up with TRBD1. The J segment lost 6 bases and the V segment lost 2 bases, leaving 5 bases of the junction unmatched. CDR3 size: 15 residues. CDR1 and CDR2 from the germline V gene are SGHTA and FQGNSA. DNA of the CDR3: TGTGCCAGCAGCTTATCGGGACAGGGCCCTCAGCCCCAGCATTTT. This encodes CASSLSGQGPQPQHF.

This chain links TRBV27 with TRBJ2-7; a possible D gene is TRBD1 (6 bases). In germline, CDR1 is MNHEY, CDR2 SMNVEV (reference sequence). V lost 8 bases and J lost 3, with 17 bases in between. The CDR3 totals 14 residues. CDR3 sequence (DNA): TGTGCCAGCTCGAGCCGGACAGATGACTACGAGCAGTACTTC. Translating gives CASSSRTDDYEQYF.

This clone was observed a handful of times. Other DNA sequences in this specimen translate into the identical CDR3. This chain uses TRBV30 with TRBJ2-7, with 7 bases that match TRBD1. V was pared by 5 bases and J by 2 bases, with 6 bases of the junction left unmatched. The CDR3 is 13 amino acids. The germline V gene encodes CDR1 GTSNPN and CDR2 SVGIG (reference sequence). The CDR3 loop is CAWLGGNTYEQYF. CDR3 coding DNA: TGTGCCTGGCTAGGGGGCAATACCTACGAGCAGTACTTC.

In its sample, this clone was seen a few times. The V gene is TRBV30, the J gene TRBJ1-1; D not resolved. The CDR3 loop spans 13 amino acids. Per germline, CDR1 GTSNPN and CDR2 SVGIG (reference sequence). Trimming removed 0 bases at V and 7 bases at J, with 12 bases between. The CDR3 sequence is CAWSVGRSSEAFF. In DNA, the CDR3 is TGTGCCTGGAGTGTGGGCCGTTCGAGTGAAGCTTTCTTT.

The chain joins TRBV19 to TRBJ1-5; no clear D. The CDR3 runs 17 residues. Germline V gene data show CDR1 as LNHDA and CDR2 as SQIVND (reference sequence). The V and J ends lost 7 bases and 0 bases respectively, with 19 bases between them. In DNA, the CDR3 is TGTGCCAGTAAAGTGGGCAGGCCTAGCTATAGCAATCAGCCCCAGCATTTT. Translating gives CASKVGRPSYSNQPQHF. Using reference TRBV19 and TRBJ1-5 for the parts outside the CDR3, the full variable domain is DGGITQSPKYLFRKEGQNVTLSCEQNLNHDAMYWYRQDPGQGLRLIYYSQIVNDFQKGDIAEGYSVSREKKESFPLTVTSAQKNPTAFYLCASKVGRPSYSNQPQHFGDGTRLSIL.

The J gene is TRBJ2-1, the V gene TRBV7-8, with TRBD1 identical over 9 bases. Germline trimming cut 4 bases from V and 8 bases from J; bases unmatched to any gene: 6. The CDR3 runs to 14 residues. The germline gives CDR1 SGHVS, CDR2 FQNEAQ. CDR3: CASSSGQGSDEQFF. The CDR3 nucleotides are TGTGCCAGCAGCTCCGGACAGGGGTCGGATGAGCAGTTCTTC.

Only one count was recorded for this clone. The chain joins TRBV6-1 to TRBJ2-7; 7 bases match TRBD2. V shed 4 bases and J 3 bases; nucleotides not matched to a gene: 9. CDR1 is MNHNS, CDR2 SASEGT, per germline. The CDR3 sequence is 15 residues long. This chain's CDR3 is CASSASGLLSYEQYF. The CDR3 DNA follows: TGTGCCAGCAGTGCCTCGGGACTACTAAGCTACGAGCAGTACTTC.

This sequence joins TRBV25-1 and TRBJ2-1, with 11 bases matching TRBD2. Germline V gives CDR1 MGHDK, CDR2 SYGVNS. This CDR3 is 16 amino acids long. The trim removed 7 bases at V and 5 bases at J, leaving 10 bases unmatched. This CDR3 reads CASTGPGTSGNNEQFF. Here the CDR3 DNA reads TGTGCCAGCACCGGACCCGGGACTAGCGGTAACAATGAGCAGTTCTTC.

The V and J genes are TRBV9 and TRBJ2-3; TRBD2 agrees at 8 bases. The CDR3 is 16 residues long. The germline CDR1 and CDR2 sequences are SGDLS and YYNGEE. V lost 0 bases to trimming and J lost 2 bases; unmatched junction nucleotides: 5. The CDR3 loop is CASSVGVAGPTDTQYF. CDR3 DNA: TGTGCCAGCAGCGTAGGGGTAGCGGGACCCACAGATACGCAGTATTTT.

The CDR3 bases are TGTGCCAGCAGCGCGTTACAGGGACTAGCGGCCTACAATGAGCAGTTCTTC. Residues: CASSALQGLAAYNEQFF. The V gene is TRBV7-3, the J gene TRBJ2-1; 11 bases map to TRBD2. The CDR3 extends over 17 amino acids. V was clipped by 5 bases and J by 2 bases; unmatched bases: 8. Germline V gives CDR1 SGHTA, CDR2 FQGTGA.

This clone was observed a handful of times. The chain has TRBV19 and TRBJ2-1; D perhaps matches TRBD2 (6 bases). Germline loops: CDR1 LNHDA, CDR2 SQIVND (reference sequence). Trimming took 6 bases from V and 7 from J, leaving 16 bases between them. This CDR3 contains 14 residues. CDR3 region: CASRRGTEGNEQFF. The CDR3 region has the DNA TGTGCCAGTAGGAGGGGAACGGAGGGGAATGAGCAGTTCTTC.

J is TRBJ2-1 and V is TRBV6-5; possible D gene TRBD2, 6 bases. This CDR3 has 15 residues. The germline V gene encodes CDR1 MNHEY and CDR2 SVGAGI. V lost 1 base and J lost 6, with 13 bases in between. This chain's CDR3 is CASSYWMEGVNEQFF. CDR3 nucleotides: TGTGCCAGCAGTTACTGGATGGAGGGAGTCAATGAGCAGTTCTTC.

This clone was seen only a few times. V gene TRBV29-1 combines with J gene TRBJ1-1; D may be TRBD1 (5 bases). The V gene's germline CDR1 is SQVTM and CDR2 ANQGSEA. The CDR3 is made up of 12 amino acids. Deletions cut 7 bases from V and 4 bases from J, with 13 bases between. CDR3 loop: CSAAGRGTEAFF. The CDR3 DNA sequence: TGCAGCGCCGCAGGGAGGGGCACTGAAGCTTTCTTT.

This clone was seen a few times. The V call is TRBV6-4, the J call TRBJ2-3; 9 bases agree with TRBD2. The CDR3 is 15 residues long. Germline CDR1 MRHNA, CDR2 SNTAGT. After removal of 6 bases from V and 6 bases from J, the junction contained 10 bases not matched to a gene. CDR3 protein: CASSPGASGTDTQYF. As DNA, the CDR3 is TGTGCCAGCAGCCCCGGGGCTAGCGGGACGGATACGCAGTATTTT.

V is TRBV6-6 and J is TRBJ2-1, with TRBD2 as a possible D gene (5 bases). The CDR3 sequence is 13 residues long. The V gene's germline CDR1 is MNHNY and CDR2 SVGAGI (reference sequence). Trimming shortened V by 11 bases and J by 0 bases, and 11 bases separated the two germline ends. The CDR3 loop reads CAGRGSSYNEQFF. The CDR3 region has the DNA TGTGCCGGACGGGGAAGCTCCTACAATGAGCAGTTCTTC.

This clone appeared once. J is TRBJ1-5 and V is TRBV7-2, with D possibly matching TRBD1 (5 bases). Trimming left V 6 bases short and J 7 bases short, with 19 bases between. Germline V gene sequence: CDR1 SGHTA, CDR2 FQGNSA. The CDR3 runs 15 residues. CDR3 in DNA: TGTGCCAGCAGTCTCGGGGAGGGGAGGTGGCAGCCCCAGCATTTT. Its protein is CASSLGEGRWQPQHF.

The rearrangement uses TRBV7-9 and TRBJ2-1, with 9 bases identical to TRBD2. J lost 8 bases, V lost 1 base, and 9 bases had no gene match. The CDR3 sequence is 16 residues long. Germline CDR1 is SEHNR and CDR2 is FQNEAQ (reference sequence). The CDR3 DNA is TGTGCCAGCAGCTTAGTCCCTAGCGGGGTTCCCTATGAGCAGTTCTTC. The encoded protein is CASSLVPSGVPYEQFF.

The J gene is TRBJ1-4, the V gene TRBV28, with D possibly TRBD1 on 6 matching bases. CDR1 and CDR2 from the germline V gene are MDHEN and SYDVKM. The CDR3 consists of 16 residues. Trimming pared 6 bases from V and 3 bases from J, leaving 17 bases between. The CDR3 DNA reads as TGTGCCAGCAGGAGAGGGGGGGGCGCGGCTAATGAAAAACTGTTTTTT. Protein product: CASRRGGGAANEKLFF.

The chain carries TRBV7-2 and TRBJ2-4, with D hard to call. Germline V gene sequence: CDR1 SGHTA, CDR2 FQGNSA. The V and J ends lost 5 bases and 2 bases respectively, with 22 bases between them. This CDR3 region has 18 residues. This CDR3 reads CASSTPSRSTLPKNIQYF. CDR3 nucleotide sequence: TGTGCCAGCAGCACCCCCAGTAGGAGTACTTTGCCCAAAAACATTCAGTACTTC.

This chain connects TRBV25-1 to TRBJ1-6; 8 bases are shared with TRBD1. Germline V gives CDR1 MGHDK, CDR2 SYGVNS. Trimming cost V 3 bases and J 6 bases; bases outside gene matches: 7. The CDR3 runs 16 residues. The CDR3 DNA reads TGTGCCAGCAGTGACGGCGGACAGGGAGGTAATTCACCCCTCCACTTT. Translating it yields CASSDGGQGGNSPLHF.